This passage covers 7 T cell receptor beta chains from one sample sequenced in a study of T cell repertoires in cytomegalovirus infection. TCRdb re-called the reads through MiXCR, storing one row per CDR3 protein. The sample has around 360,000 distinct CDR3 sequences; about 35% are singletons. These TCRs' antigens remain unknown. The source was cultured PBMCs, collected from culture after CMV antigen stimulation. Source of these receptors: a human donor in good health (CMV status not recorded). Some clones in this sample may be carry-over from other donors' samples.

V and J are TRBV5-4 and TRBJ1-4; D not certain. The CDR3 loop spans 14 amino acids. Germline V gene data show CDR1 as SGHNT and CDR2 as YYREEE (reference sequence). V dropped 4 bases and J dropped 5 bases, with 12 bases sitting between them. The DNA for the CDR3 is TGTGCCAGCAGCCCTGGACGGGTAAATGAAAAACTGTTTTTT. This gives the protein CASSPGRVNEKLFF. Complete variable domain (other parts from reference TRBV5-4 and TRBJ1-4): ETGVTQSPTHLIKTRGQQVTLRCSSQSGHNTVSWYQQALGQGPQFIFQYYREEENGRGNFPPRFSGLQFPNYSSELNVNALELDDSALYLCASSPGRVNEKLFFGSGTQLSVL.

This clonotype occurred a few times. The chain carries TRBV19 and TRBJ2-6; D call uncertain. V dropped 4 bases and J dropped 1 base, with 8 bases sitting between them. Germline V CDR1 and CDR2: LNHDA, SQIVND (reference sequence). This CDR3 comprises 15 residues. CDR3 region: CASSSSISGANVLTF. The CDR3 region has the DNA TGTGCCAGTAGTAGCAGCATTTCTGGGGCCAACGTCCTGACTTTC.

This clonotype was counted only a few times. The rearrangement joins TRBV11-2 to TRBJ2-7, with 7 bases lining up with TRBD2. Germline V gives CDR1 SGHAT, CDR2 FQNNGV. The CDR3 consists of 15 residues. The trim removed 1 base at V and 2 bases at J, leaving 5 bases unmatched. The CDR3 protein is CASSLVVAGAYEQYF. DNA of the CDR3: TGTGCCAGCAGCTTAGTCGTAGCGGGTGCCTACGAGCAGTACTTC.

Points on this clonotype: A junction end diverges from the germline sequence, so it may reflect a read error. This chain links TRBV12-5 with TRBJ2-1; 11 bases agree with TRBD1. The CDR3 contains 12 residues. CDR1 and CDR2 from the germline V gene are LGHNT and FRNRAP. The CDR3 loop is CTSGTGTGGWSF. In DNA, the CDR3 is TGTACTAGTGGGACCGGGACAGGGGGATGGAGCTTC.

This clonotype was observed a single time. CDR3 sequence (DNA): TGTGCCAGCACAGCCTCGGGGGTCGGTGGCTACACCTTC. It codes for CASTASGVGGYTF. The chain uses TRBV5-8 and TRBJ1-2, with D possibly matching TRBD1 (5 bases). The germline V gene encodes CDR1 SGHTS and CDR2 YDEGEE. V was pared by 6 bases and J by 7 bases, with 16 bases between. The CDR3 is made up of 13 amino acids.

Only a few counts were recorded for this clonotype. The chain carries TRBV10-3 and TRBJ2-2; 8 nucleotides match TRBD1. The CDR3 has 16 amino acids. The germline V gene encodes CDR1 ENHRY and CDR2 SYGVKD. V lost 8 bases and J lost 1; bases outside the gene matches: 9. CDR3 protein: CAIQYGQGENTGELFF. CDR3 nucleotides: TGTGCCATCCAGTACGGACAGGGCGAGAACACCGGGGAGCTGTTTTTT.

This clonotype was counted only a few times. The V call is TRBV12-3 or TRBV12-4, the J call TRBJ1-1; TRBD1 might be the D (6 bases). This CDR3 region has 17 residues. V shed 7 bases and J shed 0 bases, with 21 bases lying between them. As DNA, the CDR3 is TGTGCCAGCACCGAGGGCCGGATGGGGGCCATGAACACTGAAGCTTTCTTT. It is translated as CASTEGRMGAMNTEAFF.